This entry features one T cell receptor beta chain sequence. One end of the junction is discordant with germline, which a read error may explain. The CDR3 is 18 residues long. Per the germline V gene, CDR1 is SGHTA and CDR2 is FQGTGA. This sample is drawn from a study of shared T cell receptors in the human thymus. Measured with immunoSEQ multiplex PCR; TCRdb has only the in-frame clones, and not every one. Here the sample spans about 710,000 clones, 80% to 90% being singletons. This same sample was also part of a study on human thymus T cells. That report notes: Thymic samples were excised during corrective heart operations. Thymic and blood repertoires seemed to show skewed V and J gene use. Related studies found that unrelated individuals share highly overlapping thymic repertoires.

The clonotype was recovered from a boy under two years old with a congenital heart defect. The source material was thymocytes. The genes are TRBV7-3 and TRBJ2-1; 12 positions agree with TRBD1. The CDR3 DNA follows: TGTGCCAGCAGCCCTATAGGGACAGGGGGCTTCTCCCACAATGAGCAGTTCTTC. It codes for CASSPIGTGGFSHNEQFF.